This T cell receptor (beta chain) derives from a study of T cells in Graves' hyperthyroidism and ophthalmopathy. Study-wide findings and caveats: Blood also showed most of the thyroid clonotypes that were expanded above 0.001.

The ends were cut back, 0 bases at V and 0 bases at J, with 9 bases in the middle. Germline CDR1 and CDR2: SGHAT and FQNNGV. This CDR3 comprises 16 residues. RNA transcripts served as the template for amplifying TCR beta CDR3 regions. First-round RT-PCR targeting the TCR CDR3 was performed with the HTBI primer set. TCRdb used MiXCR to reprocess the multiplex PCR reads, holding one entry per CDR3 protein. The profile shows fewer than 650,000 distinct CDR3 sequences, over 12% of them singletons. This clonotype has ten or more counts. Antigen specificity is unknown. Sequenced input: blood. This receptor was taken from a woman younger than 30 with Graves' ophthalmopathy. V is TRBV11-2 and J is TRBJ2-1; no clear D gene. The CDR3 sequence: CASSLDPAVSYNEQFF. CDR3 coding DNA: TGTGCCAGCAGCTTAGATCCGGCGGTCTCCTACAATGAGCAGTTCTTC. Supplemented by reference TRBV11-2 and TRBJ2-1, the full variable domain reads EAGVAQSPRYKIIEKRQSVAFWCNPISGHATLYWYQQILGQGPKLLIQFQNNGVVDDSQLPKDRFSAERLKGVDSTLKIQPAKLEDSAVYLCASSLDPAVSYNEQFFGPGTRLTVL.